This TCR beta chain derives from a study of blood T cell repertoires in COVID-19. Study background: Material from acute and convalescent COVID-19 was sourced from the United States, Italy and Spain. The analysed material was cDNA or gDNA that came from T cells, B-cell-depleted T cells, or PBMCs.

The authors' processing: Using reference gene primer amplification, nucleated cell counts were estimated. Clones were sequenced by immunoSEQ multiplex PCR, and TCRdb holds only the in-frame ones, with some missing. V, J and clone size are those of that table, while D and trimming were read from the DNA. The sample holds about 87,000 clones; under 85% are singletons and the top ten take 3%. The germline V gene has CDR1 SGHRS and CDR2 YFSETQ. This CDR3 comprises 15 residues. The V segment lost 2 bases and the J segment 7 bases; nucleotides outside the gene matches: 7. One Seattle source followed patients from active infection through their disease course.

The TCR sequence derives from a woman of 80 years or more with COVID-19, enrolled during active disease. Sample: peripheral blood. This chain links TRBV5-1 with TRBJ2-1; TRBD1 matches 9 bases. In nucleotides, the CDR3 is TGCGCCAGCAGCTTCTGGGACAGGGAAATAAATGAGCAGTTCTTC. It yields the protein CASSFWDREINEQFF.